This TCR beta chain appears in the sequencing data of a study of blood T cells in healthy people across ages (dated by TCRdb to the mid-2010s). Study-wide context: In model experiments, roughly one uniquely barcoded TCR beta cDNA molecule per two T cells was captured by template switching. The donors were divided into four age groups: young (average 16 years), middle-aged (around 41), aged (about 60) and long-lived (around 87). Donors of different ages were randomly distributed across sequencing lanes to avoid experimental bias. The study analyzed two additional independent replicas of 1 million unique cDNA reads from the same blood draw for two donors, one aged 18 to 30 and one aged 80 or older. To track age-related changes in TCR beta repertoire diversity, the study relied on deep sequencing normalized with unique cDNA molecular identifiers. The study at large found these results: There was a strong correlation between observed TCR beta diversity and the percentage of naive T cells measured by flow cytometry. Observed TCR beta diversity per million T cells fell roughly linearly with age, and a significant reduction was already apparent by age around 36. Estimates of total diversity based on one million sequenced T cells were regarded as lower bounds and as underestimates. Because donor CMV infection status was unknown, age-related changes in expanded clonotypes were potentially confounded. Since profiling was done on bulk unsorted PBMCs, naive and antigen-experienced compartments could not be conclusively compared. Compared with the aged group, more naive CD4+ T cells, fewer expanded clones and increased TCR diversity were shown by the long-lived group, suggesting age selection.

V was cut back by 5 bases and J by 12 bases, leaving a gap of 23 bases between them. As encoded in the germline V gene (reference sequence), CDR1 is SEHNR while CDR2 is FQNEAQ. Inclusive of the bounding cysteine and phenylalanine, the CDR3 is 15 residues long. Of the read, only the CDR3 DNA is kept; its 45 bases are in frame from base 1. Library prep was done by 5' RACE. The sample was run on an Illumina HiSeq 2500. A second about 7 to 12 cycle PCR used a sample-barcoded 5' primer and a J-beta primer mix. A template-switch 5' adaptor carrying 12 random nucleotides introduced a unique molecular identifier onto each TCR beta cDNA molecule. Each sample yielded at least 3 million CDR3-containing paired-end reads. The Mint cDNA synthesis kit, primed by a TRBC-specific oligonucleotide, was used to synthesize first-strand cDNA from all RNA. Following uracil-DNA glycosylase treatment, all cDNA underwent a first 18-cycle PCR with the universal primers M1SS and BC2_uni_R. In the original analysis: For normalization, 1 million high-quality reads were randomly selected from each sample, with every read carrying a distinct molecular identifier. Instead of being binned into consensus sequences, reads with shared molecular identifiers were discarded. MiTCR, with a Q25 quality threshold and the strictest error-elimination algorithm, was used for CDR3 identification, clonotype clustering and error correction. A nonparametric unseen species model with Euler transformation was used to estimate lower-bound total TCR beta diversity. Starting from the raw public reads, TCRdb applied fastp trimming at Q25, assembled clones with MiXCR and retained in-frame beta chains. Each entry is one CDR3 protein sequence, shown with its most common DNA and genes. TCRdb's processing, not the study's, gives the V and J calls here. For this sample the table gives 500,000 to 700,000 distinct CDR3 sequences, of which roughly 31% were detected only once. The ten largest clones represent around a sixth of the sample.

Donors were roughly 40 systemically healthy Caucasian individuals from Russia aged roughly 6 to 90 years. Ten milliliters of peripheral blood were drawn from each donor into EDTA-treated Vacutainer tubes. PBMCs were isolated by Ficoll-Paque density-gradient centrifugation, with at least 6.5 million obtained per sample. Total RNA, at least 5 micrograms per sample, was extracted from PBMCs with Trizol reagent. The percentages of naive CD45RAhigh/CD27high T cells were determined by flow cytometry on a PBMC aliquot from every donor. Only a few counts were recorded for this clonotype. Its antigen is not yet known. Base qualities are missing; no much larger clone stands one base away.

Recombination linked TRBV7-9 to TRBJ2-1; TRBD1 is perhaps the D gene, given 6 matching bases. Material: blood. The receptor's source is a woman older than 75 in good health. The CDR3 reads CASSPWTVLLPRQFF. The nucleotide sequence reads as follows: TGTGCCAGCAGCCCGTGGACAGTTCTTCTTCCACGGCAGTTCTTC.